These 29 T cell receptor beta chains came from one sample sequenced in a study of blood T cell repertoires in COVID-19. Some clones are missing from TCRdb's copy, which holds only in-frame ones; the method was immunoSEQ multiplex PCR. The sample holds 140,000 or so clones; more than 70% are singletons and the top ten take about 5%. Sequencing used peripheral blood. The receptors were gathered from a woman in her 50s with acute or convalescent COVID-19.

This chain joins TRBV18 and TRBJ1-1, with a tentative D call TRBD1 (5 bases). Germline-derived CDR1 and CDR2 are KGHSH and LQKENI. V lost 3 bases and J 11 bases, leaving 10 bases between the germline ends. The CDR3 is 11 residues long. For the CDR3, the DNA is TGTGCCAGCTCACCGAACAGGTGGGCTTTCTTT. As protein: CASSPNRWAFF.

The chain combines TRBV5-1 with TRBJ2-3; tentatively, D is TRBD2 (5 bases). Between the trimmed V and J ends, which lost 5 bases and 2 bases, there was a span of 18 bases. The germline V gene has CDR1 SGHRS and CDR2 YFSETQ. The CDR3 is made up of 16 amino acids. The CDR3 protein is CASSPPEKRLTDTQYF. CDR3 bases: TGCGCCAGCAGTCCCCCCGAGAAGCGGCTCACAGATACGCAGTATTTT.

J is TRBJ2-1 and V is TRBV7-2; D possibly corresponds to TRBD2 (6 bases). CDR1 is SGHTA, CDR2 FQGNSA, per germline. This CDR3 contains 16 residues. Between the trimmed V and J ends, which lost 1 base and 4 bases, there was a span of 14 bases. The CDR3 spells CASSLVFGGGYNEQFF. Written as DNA, the CDR3 is TGTGCCAGCAGCTTAGTCTTCGGGGGAGGATACAATGAGCAGTTCTTC.

This chain uses TRBV9 with TRBJ2-3; no clear D. This CDR3 has 12 amino acids. V was cut by 4 bases and J by 3 bases, with 6 bases left in between. The germline V gene encodes CDR1 SGDLS and CDR2 YYNGEE. CDR3: CASSPRTDTQYF. The CDR3 DNA reads TGTGCCAGCAGCCCTCGTACAGATACGCAGTATTTT.

In DNA, the CDR3 is TGTGCCAGCAGCTTATACACTAGCGGGGGCCTTACAGATACGCAGTATTTT. This codes for CASSLYTSGGLTDTQYF. The rearrangement joins TRBV7-8 to TRBJ2-3, with 11 bases matching TRBD2. The ends lost 2 bases at V and 3 bases at J; junction bases unmatched: 7. There are 17 residues in the CDR3. Germline assignment: CDR1 SGHVS and CDR2 FQNEAQ.

This chain connects TRBV12-5 to TRBJ1-2, with TRBD1 matching over 7 bases. Germline loops: CDR1 LGHNT, CDR2 FRNRAP. V dropped 3 bases and J dropped 3; count of bases not matched to a gene: 1. The CDR3 is 13 residues long. The CDR3: CASGLGTDYGYTF. The CDR3 bases are TGTGCTAGTGGTTTAGGGACAGACTATGGCTACACCTTC.

This clone appeared once. The same CDR3 also results from other DNA sequences found in this sample. The chain recombines TRBV9 with TRBJ1-1; TRBD1 is a possible D gene (6 bases). Germline loops: CDR1 SGDLS, CDR2 YYNGEE. This CDR3 has 14 residues. Trimming left V 0 bases short and J 1 base short, with 7 bases between. CDR3 nucleotides: TGTGCCAGCAGCGTAGCAGGGGCGAACACTGAAGCTTTCTTT. Translating gives CASSVAGANTEAFF.

This chain joins TRBV11-2 and TRBJ2-5; D possibly corresponds to TRBD2 (6 bases). Germline lookup yields CDR1 SGHAT and CDR2 FQNNGV. The CDR3 is 13 amino acids. Trimming pared 4 bases from V and 5 bases from J, leaving 11 bases between. The DNA of the CDR3 is TGTGCCAGCAGCTGGGCGGGGCCGGAGACCCAGTACTTC. This encodes CASSWAGPETQYF.

The chain recombines TRBV19 with TRBJ1-5, with 8 bases aligning to TRBD1. The length of the CDR3 is 14 residues. V shed 7 bases, J shed 9 bases, and the junction held 11 bases outside the gene matches. Germline CDR1 reads LNHDA; CDR2 reads SQIVND (reference sequence). CDR3 nucleotides: TGTGCCAGTATGAGAGACGGACAGGGATGGCCCCAGCATTTT. Amino acids: CASMRDGQGWPQHF.

This chain joins TRBV14 and TRBJ2-7, with 7 nucleotides matching TRBD2. The CDR3 runs 14 residues. V lost 4 bases to trimming and J lost 3 bases; unmatched junction nucleotides: 6. The germline gives CDR1 SGHDN, CDR2 FVKESK. CDR3 nucleotide sequence: TGTGCCAGCAGCCTTCGGGGGGAATACTACGAGCAGTACTTC. Translation: CASSLRGEYYEQYF. The full variable domain, rest sourced from reference TRBV14 and TRBJ2-7, is EAGVTQFPSHSVIEKGQTVTLRCDPISGHDNLYWYRRVMGKEIKFLLHFVKESKQDESGMPNNRFLAERTGGTYSTLKVQPAELEDSGVYFCASSLRGEYYEQYFGPGTRLTVT.

The chain is built from TRBV3-1 (or the pseudogene TRBV3-2) and TRBJ2-7, with 8 bases that match TRBD1. The CDR3 runs to 12 residues. V was clipped by 6 bases and J by 5 bases; unmatched bases: 3. From germline, CDR1 is LGHDT and CDR2 YNNKEL (reference sequence). The CDR3 loop reads CASRQGENEQYF. The DNA of the CDR3 is TGTGCCAGCAGACAGGGGGAGAACGAGCAGTACTTC.

The J gene is TRBJ1-2, the V gene TRBV6-5, with D tentatively TRBD1 (5 bases). The CDR3 covers 13 residues. The ends were cut back, 7 bases at V and 4 bases at J, with 13 bases in the middle. CDR1 MNHEY and CDR2 SVGAGI come from the germline V gene. CDR3 DNA: TGTGCCAGCACGGCAGGGCCCCGCTATGGCTACACCTTC. It encodes CASTAGPRYGYTF.

The chain is built from TRBV15 and TRBJ1-2; D might be TRBD1 (5 bases). Germline values: CDR1 LNHNV, CDR2 YYDKDF (reference sequence). V was trimmed by 0 bases and J by 4 bases, leaving 9 bases between them. There are 14 residues in the CDR3. The CDR3 DNA reads as TGTGCCACCAGCAGAGATGCGGACACCTATGGCTACACCTTC. It codes for CATSRDADTYGYTF.

The chain joins TRBV3-1 (or the pseudogene TRBV3-2) to TRBJ2-2, with D possibly matching TRBD1 (6 bases). CDR3 length: 14 residues. Trimming removed 6 bases at V and 3 bases at J, with 11 bases between. Per the germline V gene, CDR1 is LGHDT and CDR2 is YNNKEL (reference sequence). CDR3 amino acids: CASRLDSHTGELFF. The CDR3 nucleotides read TGTGCCAGCAGGCTGGACAGTCACACCGGGGAGCTGTTTTTT.

This clone appeared many times. The chain links TRBV19 to TRBJ1-6; D perhaps matches TRBD1 (5 bases). Per germline, CDR1 LNHDA and CDR2 SQIVND (reference sequence). CDR3 length: 18 residues. The V gene lost 3 bases and the J gene lost 5 bases, with 20 bases spanning the gap. CDR3 loop: CASSIGRERGSDNSPLHF. The DNA for the CDR3 is TGTGCCAGTAGTATTGGCAGGGAAAGAGGCTCTGATAATTCACCCCTCCACTTT.

This clone has just a few counts. The rearrangement uses TRBV28 and TRBJ1-4; 9 nucleotides align to TRBD1. Trimming at V came to 5 bases and at J to 10 bases, leaving 8 bases not matched to a gene. Germline CDR1 MDHEN, CDR2 SYDVKM. The CDR3 extends over 14 amino acids. The chain's CDR3 is CASSHRQGVGKLFF. The CDR3 region has the DNA TGTGCCAGCAGTCACAGACAGGGGGTAGGAAAACTGTTTTTT.

V is TRBV5-4 and J is TRBJ2-3, with 12 bases fitting TRBD1. This CDR3 is 18 amino acids long. Germline V gene lookup returns CDR1 SGHNT and CDR2 YYREEE (reference sequence). V shed 4 bases, J shed 6 bases, and the junction held 15 bases outside the gene matches. CDR3 loop: CASSPGGVGTGGLDTQYF. The CDR3 region has the DNA TGTGCCAGCAGCCCCGGTGGGGTCGGGACAGGGGGCTTGGATACGCAGTATTTT.

The gene calls are TRBV18 and TRBJ2-1; D not resolved. V gave up 3 bases and J gave up 7 bases, with 13 bases separating them. Germline CDR1 reads KGHSH; CDR2 reads LQKENI. This CDR3 region has 14 residues. The CDR3, as DNA: TGTGCCAGCTCACCTGGAGCTACAAGGAATGAGCAGTTCTTC. This codes for CASSPGATRNEQFF.

The gene calls are TRBV6-6 and TRBJ1-6; 8 bases agree with TRBD1. The ends lost 6 bases at V and 7 bases at J; junction bases unmatched: 5. Germline-derived CDR1 and CDR2 are MNHNY and SVGAGI (reference sequence). The CDR3 is 14 residues long. The CDR3 here is CASSVDRGNSPLHF. CDR3 in DNA: TGTGCCAGCAGCGTCGACAGGGGAAATTCACCCCTCCACTTT.

The V and J genes are TRBV4-3 and TRBJ2-1, with a weak D call TRBD1 (5 bases). V lost 4 bases and J lost 1, with 11 bases in between. Germline-derived CDR1 and CDR2 are LGHNA and YSLEER. The CDR3 is 15 residues long. CDR3 sequence: CASSPIRASYNEQFF. Here the CDR3 DNA reads TGCGCCAGCAGCCCCATCAGGGCTTCCTACAATGAGCAGTTCTTC.

This chain joins TRBV7-3 and TRBJ2-7; D is unclear. The V end was cut by 5 bases, the J end by 0 bases, with 11 bases between. Per germline, CDR1 SGHTA and CDR2 FQGTGA. This CDR3 has 14 residues. The CDR3 sequence is CASSPTQNSYEQYF. CDR3 sequence (DNA): TGTGCCAGCAGCCCGACTCAAAACTCCTACGAGCAGTACTTC.

J is TRBJ1-2 and V is TRBV2; D is uncertain. The V end was cut by 6 bases, the J end by 7 bases, with 12 bases between. The CDR3 runs to 12 residues. Germline CDR1 and CDR2: SNHLY and FYNNEI. The CDR3 bases are TGTGCCAGCAGCCCGTCCCCCTTTGGCTACACCTTC. Encoded protein: CASSPSPFGYTF.

The chain carries TRBV18 and TRBJ2-1, with TRBD1 matching 7 bases. The germline V gene has CDR1 KGHSH and CDR2 LQKENI. This CDR3 comprises 15 residues. V lost 6 bases to trimming and J lost 5 bases; unmatched junction nucleotides: 10. This CDR3 is CASSPRQGANNEQFF. The CDR3 DNA reads TGTGCCAGCTCTCCGCGACAGGGTGCTAACAATGAGCAGTTCTTC. The variable domain in full, completed from reference TRBV18 and TRBJ2-1, reads NAGVMQNPRHLVRRRGQEARLRCSPMKGHSHVYWYRQLPEEGLKFMVYLQKENIIDESGMPKERFSAEFPKEGPSILRIQQVVRGDSAAYFCASSPRQGANNEQFFGPGTRLTVL.

The rearrangement links TRBV18 to TRBJ1-3, with a possible D match to TRBD1 (5 bases). This CDR3 is 13 amino acids long. V was pared by 4 bases and J by 8 bases, with 12 bases between. CDR1 is KGHSH and CDR2 is LQKENI in the germline V gene. Here the CDR3 DNA reads TGTGCCAGCTCACTTCCCGGGGGAGACACCATATATTTT. Translation gives CASSLPGGDTIYF.

This clone was found many times. J is TRBJ1-5 and V is TRBV28; D is unclear. Trimming cost V 3 bases and J 4 bases, with 7 bases left between them. From germline, CDR1 is MDHEN and CDR2 SYDVKM. The CDR3 sequence is 13 residues long. The CDR3 spells CASSFDGNQPQHF. The CDR3 DNA sequence: TGTGCCAGCAGTTTCGACGGGAATCAGCCCCAGCATTTT.

The J gene is TRBJ1-2, the V gene TRBV6-2 or TRBV6-3; a weak D match, TRBD1 (6 bases). The CDR3 is 15 residues long. Germline CDR1 reads MNHEY; CDR2 reads SVGEGT. V lost 0 bases and J lost 6, with 14 bases in between. Here the CDR3 DNA reads TGTGCCAGCAGTTACTCAGCGGGGACATTGGATGGCTACACCTTC. This encodes CASSYSAGTLDGYTF.

V usage is TRBV14 and J usage is TRBJ1-2; maybe TRBD1 (5 bases). CDR1 SGHDN and CDR2 FVKESK come from the germline V gene. The length of the CDR3 is 13 residues. V was cut by 0 bases and J by 8 bases, with 10 bases left in between. The CDR3 loop is CASSQDRVGGYTF. CDR3 bases: TGTGCCAGCAGCCAAGACAGGGTCGGCGGCTACACCTTC.

This clone has just one count. Other DNA sequences from this sample encode an identical CDR3 as well. The chain employs TRBV5-1 and TRBJ1-2, with no clear D. Trimming left V 1 base short and J 3 bases short, with 7 bases between. Germline CDR1 is SGHRS and CDR2 is YFSETQ. The CDR3 is 13 residues long. Here the CDR3 reads CASSLSGDYGYTF. The CDR3 DNA follows: TGCGCCAGCAGCTTGAGCGGTGACTATGGCTACACCTTC.

This clone was detected once. The chain links TRBV7-2 to TRBJ1-6; D not resolved. Per the germline V gene, CDR1 is SGHTA and CDR2 is FQGNSA. Trimming removed 3 bases at V and 7 bases at J, with 10 bases between. This CDR3 has 14 residues. The CDR3 protein is CASSFPGRNSPLHF. CDR3 bases: TGTGCCAGCAGCTTCCCAGGAAGGAATTCACCCCTCCACTTT.